This T cell receptor (beta chain) was sequenced during a study of blood T cell repertoires in COVID-19. Germline-derived CDR1 and CDR2 are LGHNA and YNFKEQ. Trimming shortened V by 1 base and J by 4 bases, and 5 bases separated the two germline ends. This CDR3 spans 12 amino acids. Profiling relied on immunoSEQ multiplex PCR, and the TCRdb table lists in-frame clones only, not all of them. The sample includes a few hundred thousand clones, around nine tenths of them seen just once. The sequenced sample consisted of PBMCs or T cells enriched from blood (not recorded which). This sequence joins TRBV4-2 and TRBJ2-7; no reliable D call. The TCR originated in a woman under 30 who had recovered from COVID-19. The CDR3 spells CASSQGPYEQYF. CDR3 DNA sequence: TGTGCCAGCAGCCAAGGGCCTTACGAGCAGTACTTC.